This T cell receptor beta chain was found in a study of T-cell reconstitution after alpha-beta-depleted transplantation in children (dated by TCRdb to 2016 to 2018). Background for the entire study: The study quantitatively tracked T-cell immune reconstitution after TCRalphabeta/CD19-depleted allogeneic hematopoietic cell transplantation in children using TCR repertoire profiling.

Remarks on this clonotype: Its antigen is unknown. The sample holds no much larger clone one base away, and base qualities are not on file.

CDR1 LNHDA and CDR2 SQIVND are derived from the germline V gene (reference sequence). The CDR3 starts with the cysteine, ends with the phenylalanine, and has 13 residues. This entry keeps only the CDR3 DNA: 39 bases, framed from base 1. Preparation of the library involved PCR. Sequencer: Illumina HiSeq 2500. TCR libraries were prepared with molecular barcoding, using unique molecular identifiers to normalize TCRbeta repertoire quantification. TCRdb took the public reads, trimmed them with fastp at Q25, ran MiXCR for clone calling and kept in-frame beta chains. Here each entry gathers all rows of one CDR3 protein and keeps the most common genes and DNA. Counted in this sample were roughly 500,000 distinct CDR3 sequences; about 16% of them appeared once. 3.3% of the sample belongs to the ten largest clones.

The chain links TRBV19 with TRBJ2-7; 10 central bases correspond to TRBD1. The tail of the sequence fits TRBJ2-1 better, so the J call may be wrong. The receptor's source is a human donor who donated a stem cell graft to a child with acute lymphoblastic leukemia. Specimen: PBMCs from the stem cell graft donor, collected from the stem cell graft. This receptor carries the CDR3 CASGTGANYEQFF. In nucleotide form, the sequence is TGTGCCAGTGGGACAGGGGCAAATTACGAGCAGTTCTTC.